The 5 T cell receptor beta chains below come from one sample, sequenced in a study of blood T cell repertoires in COVID-19. Profiled with immunoSEQ multiplex PCR; TCRdb holds only in-frame clones, not every one. The table lists just over 250,000 clones, around 86% of them singletons. The sample was peripheral blood. The origin of the receptors is a man aged 35 to 55 who had recovered from COVID-19.

This chain links TRBV11-3 with TRBJ1-2; possibly TRBD1 for D (6 bases). Trimming took off 5 bases at V and 3 bases at J, with 19 bases between the two ends. CDR1 is SGHNT, CDR2 YENEEA, per germline. CDR3 length equals 16 residues. The CDR3 sequence is CASSAGGGGKDYGYTF. DNA of the CDR3: TGTGCCAGCAGCGCGGGCGGGGGGGGCAAGGACTATGGCTACACCTTC.

This clone has only a few counts. V gene TRBV5-4 combines with J gene TRBJ2-7; 10 nucleotides agree with TRBD2. V lost 0 bases to trimming and J lost 13 bases; unmatched junction nucleotides: 7. The CDR3 consists of 13 residues. CDR1 and CDR2 from the germline V gene are SGHNT and YYREEE (reference sequence). CDR3 in DNA: TGTGCCAGCAGCTTGGAGCTAGCGGGAGTTGTTTACTTC. Amino acid sequence: CASSLELAGVVYF.

On this clone itself: The germline gene is not matched at one end of the junction; a read error may be the cause. The rearrangement links TRBV18 to TRBJ1-3; D may be TRBD1 (5 bases). CDR1 KGHSH and CDR2 LQKENI come from the germline V gene. The CDR3 has 13 residues. In DNA form, the CDR3 reads TGTGCCAACTCAGGGACTCCTGGAAACACCATATATTTT. Its translation is CANSGTPGNTIYF.

The rearrangement uses TRBV24-1 and TRBJ2-3; possibly TRBD2 for D (5 bases). The germline V gene encodes CDR1 KGHDR and CDR2 SFDVKD. This CDR3 is built from 16 residues. V shed 4 bases and J shed 3 bases, with 16 bases lying between them. CDR3 bases: TGTGCCACCAGTGACCCCGGGGTTACTGGAACAGATACGCAGTATTTT. The encoded protein is CATSDPGVTGTDTQYF.

The rearrangement joins TRBV6-5 to TRBJ1-1; the match to TRBD1 covers 7 bases. The CDR3 consists of 13 residues. After removal of 4 bases from V and 5 bases from J, the junction contained 4 bases not matched to a gene. Germline loops: CDR1 MNHEY, CDR2 SVGAGI. The CDR3 DNA reads TGTGCCAGCAGTTCCCTGGACAGGACTGAAGCTTTCTTT. As protein: CASSSLDRTEAFF.